The clone carrying this T cell receptor beta chain has a count of ten or more. The antigen remains undetermined. Other DNA variants within this sample encode the same CDR3. The sample is drawn from a study of beta chain features in type 1 diabetes. As for the study in general: Cell yields, gender and age were comparable in patients and healthy donors.

Expressed TCRB transcripts were sequenced because the isolated RNA had all been reverse transcribed beforehand. TCRdb's copy holds only in-frame clones and misses some; the assay was immunoSEQ multiplex PCR. The table lists nearly 350,000 clones, under 8.5% of them singletons. Stem cell-like memory, regulatory, central memory and naive CD4+ cells were sorted via CD45RO/CCR7/CD25/CD127/CD95/CD27. The CDR3 is 13 residues long. Per the germline V gene, CDR1 is SGHTA and CDR2 is FQGNSA. V was shortened by 4 bases and J by 7 bases, with 11 bases between the two germline ends. Findings of the study overall: Among patients with Type 1 diabetes, TCRB CDR3s were moderately but significantly shorter in every one of the four CD4+ subsets.

This TCR was sampled from a woman aged 18-29 years in good health. The J gene is TRBJ2-1, the V gene TRBV7-2; D may be TRBD1 or TRBD2 (6 bases each). Material: central memory CD4+ T cells from blood. This chain's CDR3 is CASSSLGGNEQFF. CDR3 nucleotide sequence: TGTGCCAGCAGCTCGCTAGGGGGGAATGAGCAGTTCTTC.